These T cell receptor beta chains were read from a single sample in a study of tumour-infiltrating T cells in Burkitt lymphoma. Some clones are missing from TCRdb's copy, which holds only in-frame ones; the method was immunoSEQ multiplex PCR. The data show under 5,000 clones, about 13% seen once. Material for sequencing was tumor tissue. These receptor sequences come from a human donor with Burkitt lymphoma. The CDR3 runs from the conserved cysteine through the conserved F or W. The D gene is left open where the match is weak. Clone size is given for some rows only: seen once, a few or many times, or a class if the clone is expanded.

v_call	j_call	clone_size	d_call	cdr3_nt	cdr3_aa
TRBV7-3	TRBJ2-3	few	.	TGTGCCAGCAGCTTAAACAGCGGCACAGATACGCAGTATTTT	CASSLNSGTDTQYF
TRBV28	TRBJ2-3	.	TRBD2	TGTGCCAGCAGTTTAGGGGGGACTAGCGGAAGCACAGATACGCAGTATTTT	CASSLGGTSGSTDTQYF
TRBV19	TRBJ2-3	.	TRBD2	TGTGCCAGTAGTATAGGAGCGGGAGTCCCTGCAGATACGCAGTATTTT	CASSIGAGVPADTQYF
TRBV5-4	TRBJ2-2	.	.	TGTGCCAGCAGCTTGGGGCCAGACTACCCCACCGGGGAGCTGTTTTTT	CASSLGPDYPTGELFF
TRBV2	TRBJ1-2	.	.	TGTGCCAGCAGTAATCAGGGACCTAACTATGGCTACACCTTC	CASSNQGPNYGYTF
TRBV5-5	TRBJ1-4	few	.	TGTGCCAGCAGCTTGTCCCTCTTCGGCGGCTTAACTAATGAAAAACTGTTTTTT	CASSLSLFGGLTNEKLFF
TRBV9	TRBJ2-7	few	TRBD2	TGTGCCAGCAGCCCCACAGCGGGAGTCCTGGGGGAGCAGTACTTC	CASSPTAGVLGEQYF
TRBV5-6	TRBJ2-7	.	.	TGTGCCAGCACCCGGACAGCCTCCTACGAGCAGTACTTC	CASTRTASYEQYF
TRBV7-9	TRBJ1-2	.	.	TGTGCCAGCAGCTTAGACTATGGCTACACCTTC	CASSLDYGYTF
TRBV10-3	TRBJ1-5	few	.	TGTGCCATCAGTGACTTGGGTATTCGGGGTCAGCCCCAGCATTTT	CAISDLGIRGQPQHF
TRBV5-6	TRBJ1-2	.	.	TGTGCCAGCAGCTTAGGCTCACGTGGTTTCGACACCTTC	CASSLGSRGFDTF
TRBV25-1	TRBJ1-6	few	.	TGTGCCAGCAGGAGGGGCAGCTATAATTCACCCCTCCACTTT	CASRRGSYNSPLHF